Listed below are T cell receptor beta chains from one sample, sequenced in a study of cytomegalovirus exposure and HLA in healthy donors. Libraries were prepared by immunoSEQ multiplex PCR; TCRdb keeps only in-frame clonotypes and omits some of them. The sample lists 100,000 to 150,000 clones; about 8.5% were seen once. The material sequenced was PBMCs. The receptors were gathered from a man between 35 and 55 years old in good health and CMV-seronegative. CDR3s include the opening cysteine and the closing phenylalanine or tryptophan. The D gene is left open where the match is weak. Some rows mark clone size as missing; the rest say once, few, many or name a class of expanded clone.

J gene | V gene | clone size | D gene | CDR3 DNA | CDR3 protein
TRBJ2-3 | TRBV4-1 | . | . | TGCGCCAGCCGCGTGGGGGCGGGGGAATTCACAGATACGCAGTATTTT | CASRVGAGEFTDTQYF
TRBJ2-3 | TRBV5-4 | few | . | TGTGCCAGCAGCCCCGGGACTCGAGTAACTACAGATACGCAGTATTTT | CASSPGTRVTTDTQYF
TRBJ2-3 | TRBV25-1 | few | TRBD2 | TGTGCCAGCAGTGAATATACAGCGGGGTCAGATACGCAGTATTTT | CASSEYTAGSDTQYF
TRBJ1-6 | TRBV5-1 | . | . | TGCGCCAGCAGCGACAGGTTCGGGATCAGTTCACCCCTCCACTTT | CASSDRFGISSPLHF
TRBJ2-3 | TRBV9 | . | TRBD1 | TGTGCCAGCAGCTCCCAAAGGGGGCTAGGCACAGATACGCAGTATTTT | CASSSQRGLGTDTQYF
TRBJ1-1 | TRBV6-1 | . | . | TGTGCCAGCAGTGATGGAGGAGTTGAAGCTTTCTTT | CASSDGGVEAFF
TRBJ1-4 | TRBV4-1 | . | TRBD1 | TGCGCCAGCAGCTACGACAGGGGAACTAATGAAAAACTGTTTTTT | CASSYDRGTNEKLFF
TRBJ1-1 | TRBV19 | few | TRBD1 | TGTGCCAGTAGTGCCCTCCCGGGACAGGGGGATTTCTTT | CASSALPGQGDFF
TRBJ2-7 | TRBV5-1 | few | . | TGCGCCAGCAGCTTGGAGGGGACTCCCACCTACGAGCAGTACTTC | CASSLEGTPTYEQYF
TRBJ1-1 | TRBV2 | . | . | TGTGCCAGCAGTGAGGTTCGGGGGGGTAACACTGAAGCTTTCTTT | CASSEVRGGNTEAFF
TRBJ2-7 | TRBV6-1 | . | . | TGTGCCAGCAGTGACAGGCCCTCCTACGAGCAGTACTTC | CASSDRPSYEQYF
TRBJ2-5 | TRBV14 | . | TRBD1 | TGTGCCAGCAGCCCCCGGGACAGGGTATGGGAGACCCAGTACTTC | CASSPRDRVWETQYF
TRBJ2-7 | TRBV27 | few | TRBD1 | TGTGCCAGCAGTACCGGACAGGGGATTAGGGAGCAGTACTTC | CASSTGQGIREQYF
TRBJ1-2 | TRBV4-1 | . | TRBD1 | TGCGCCAGCAGCCAAGAGGGGACAGGGGTTGGCTACACCTTC | CASSQEGTGVGYTF